Below are 7 T cell receptor beta chains sequenced from a single sample in a study of blood T cell repertoires in COVID-19. TCRdb keeps only in-frame clones here, not all; method: immunoSEQ multiplex PCR. This table holds about 140,000 clones, approximately 78% found once. Input material: peripheral blood. Receptor source: an elderly woman with acute or convalescent COVID-19.

The chain uses TRBV5-1 and TRBJ1-2; tentative D call: TRBD1 (5 bases). The V end lost 5 bases, the J end lost 8 bases, and 19 bases lay between the germline ends. The CDR3 runs 14 residues. Germline V CDR1 and CDR2: SGHRS, YFSETQ. DNA of the CDR3: TGCGCCAGCAGACCCCCGGGGGGGAGTGGAGGCTACACCTTC. It is translated as CASRPPGGSGGYTF.

The chain joins TRBV23-1 to TRBJ1-1; TRBD1 aligns across 7 bases. TRBV23-1 is an open reading frame, and its role is uncertain. Germline trimming cut 0 bases from V and 4 bases from J; bases unmatched to any gene: 5. The CDR3 contains 15 residues. As DNA, the CDR3 is TGCGCCAGCAGTCAATCAGGGGGCGAGGGCACTGAAGCTTTCTTT. It specifies CASSQSGGEGTEAFF.

J is TRBJ2-7 and V is TRBV28, with D perhaps TRBD1 (6 bases). This CDR3 comprises 15 residues. Trimming stripped 7 bases from V and 3 bases from J, with 19 bases between. In germline, CDR1 is MDHEN, CDR2 SYDVKM. CDR3 in amino acids: CASTPVGRGDYEQYF. The CDR3 nucleotides read TGTGCCAGCACCCCTGTCGGCAGGGGTGACTACGAGCAGTACTTC.

The chain has TRBV5-1 and TRBJ2-3; D is ambiguous. The V end lost 7 bases, the J end lost 4 bases, and 13 bases lay between the germline ends. CDR1 SGHRS and CDR2 YFSETQ come from the germline V gene. This CDR3 is built from 13 residues. Written as DNA, the CDR3 is TGCGCCAGCTTGAATACCGGGTCAGATACGCAGTATTTT. This sequence encodes CASLNTGSDTQYF.

The CDR3 spells CATSKRGGDNEQFF. The CDR3 DNA reads as TGTGCCACCTCCAAAAGGGGGGGGGACAATGAGCAGTTCTTC. The V call is TRBV3-1 (or the pseudogene TRBV3-2), the J call TRBJ2-1; TRBD2 might be the D (7 bases). V shed 10 bases and J shed 5 bases, with 18 bases lying between them. The CDR3 sequence is 14 residues long. Per the germline V gene, CDR1 is LGHDT and CDR2 is YNNKEL (reference sequence).

CDR3 nucleotide sequence: TGTGCCACCAGTGATCCCGGGACAGGGGGTGTCGATGAGCAGTTCTTC. Translated: CATSDPGTGGVDEQFF. The V and J genes are TRBV24-1 and TRBJ2-1, with 11 bases that match TRBD1. The CDR3 loop spans 16 amino acids. After removal of 3 bases from V and 8 bases from J, the junction contained 8 bases not matched to a gene. Germline assignment: CDR1 KGHDR and CDR2 SFDVKD.

The J gene is TRBJ2-1, the V gene TRBV27, with D possibly being TRBD2 (6 bases). The CDR3 has 19 residues. V dropped 4 bases and J dropped 1 base, with 23 bases sitting between them. Germline V gene lookup returns CDR1 MNHEY and CDR2 SMNVEV (reference sequence). In DNA form, the CDR3 reads TGTGCCAGCAGTTGGGCACCAGGGCTGGCGGGGAGTTCCTACAATGAGCAGTTCTTC. It encodes CASSWAPGLAGSSYNEQFF.